This TCR beta chain comes out of a study of OX40 agonist ivuxolimab in advanced cancers. Study-level information: Subjects had a mean age of 60 years, with a range of roughly 23 to 79; more than 75% were male. Patients with prior anti-PD-1, anti-PD-L1 or anti-CTLA-4 therapy were eligible; approximately 37% had some.

The table came from immunoSEQ multiplex PCR; TCRdb's copy has only in-frame clones and leaves some out. This table has around 7,000 clones, 75% to 80% appearing once. The study, taken as a whole, reports: Some patients who did not respond also had low normalized T-cell clonal expansion. At doses 0.1 to 3.0 mg/kg, CD4+ and CD8+ clones expanded.

In regard to this clone: Its antigen remains unknown.

Germline lookup yields CDR1 SGHKS and CDR2 YYEKEE (reference sequence). The CDR3 extends over 15 amino acids. V was cut by 2 bases and J by 6 bases, with 18 bases left in between. Here the sequenced sample was CD4+ or CD8+ T cells sorted from blood, taken in a trial of the OX40 agonist ivuxolimab. The J gene is TRBJ2-7, the V gene TRBV5-5; a possible D gene is TRBD1 (6 bases). This clonotype was obtained from an adult with an advanced solid tumor such as melanoma, head and neck, liver or kidney cancer. This chain's CDR3 is CASSFIGQGQSEQYF. CDR3 DNA sequence: TGTGCCAGCAGCTTTATAGGCCAGGGGCAAAGCGAGCAGTACTTC.